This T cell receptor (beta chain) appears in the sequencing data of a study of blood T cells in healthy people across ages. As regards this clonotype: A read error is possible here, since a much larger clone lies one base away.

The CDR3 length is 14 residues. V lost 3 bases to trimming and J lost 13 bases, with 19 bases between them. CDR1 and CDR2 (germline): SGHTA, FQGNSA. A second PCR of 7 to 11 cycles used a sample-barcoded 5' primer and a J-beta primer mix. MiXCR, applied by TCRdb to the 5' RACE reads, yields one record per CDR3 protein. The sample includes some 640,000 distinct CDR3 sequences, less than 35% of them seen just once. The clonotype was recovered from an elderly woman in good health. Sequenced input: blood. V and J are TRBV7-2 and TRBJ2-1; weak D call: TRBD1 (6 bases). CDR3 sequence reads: CASSFRGRGETQFF. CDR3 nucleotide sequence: TGTGCCAGCAGCTTCCGGGGCAGGGGAGAGACCCAGTTCTTC.